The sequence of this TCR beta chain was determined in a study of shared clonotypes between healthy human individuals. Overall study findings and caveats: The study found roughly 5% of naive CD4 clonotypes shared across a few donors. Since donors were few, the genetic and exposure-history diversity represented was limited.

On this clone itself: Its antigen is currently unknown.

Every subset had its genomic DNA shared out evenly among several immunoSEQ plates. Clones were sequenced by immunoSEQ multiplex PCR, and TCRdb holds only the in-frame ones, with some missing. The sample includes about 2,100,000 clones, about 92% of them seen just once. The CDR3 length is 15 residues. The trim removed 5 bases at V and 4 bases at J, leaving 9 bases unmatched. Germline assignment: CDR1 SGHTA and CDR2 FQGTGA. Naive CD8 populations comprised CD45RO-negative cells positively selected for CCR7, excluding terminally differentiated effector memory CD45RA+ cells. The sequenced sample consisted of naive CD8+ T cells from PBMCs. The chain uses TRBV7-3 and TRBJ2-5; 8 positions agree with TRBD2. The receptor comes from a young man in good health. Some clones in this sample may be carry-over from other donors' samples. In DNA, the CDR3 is TGTGCCAGCAGCACCGGGACTAGTGTGGGAGAGACCCAGTACTTC. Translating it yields CASSTGTSVGETQYF.